Listed below are T cell receptor beta chains from one sample, sequenced in a study of blood T cell repertoires in COVID-19. TCRdb keeps only in-frame clones here, not all; method: immunoSEQ multiplex PCR. This table has 110,000 to 150,000 clones, around 81% appearing once. Sequenced input: peripheral blood. These receptors all come from a human donor in a cohort sampled during active COVID-19. Each CDR3 is given with its conserved first and last residue.

>TRBV27
CASKPGTGPAQPQHF
>TRBV27
CASTPGQGSYEQYF
>TRBV19
CASSPGLAGYEQYF
>TRBV6-5
CASLGEGYNEQFF
>TRBV6-2/TRBV6-3
CASSYQGGDYEQYF
>TRBV6-5
CASSRTASYGYTF
>TRBV28
CASNTRPTGEQYF
>TRBV3-1/TRBV3-2
CASSQQGNSPLHF
>TRBV7-9
CASSYLAGGYEQYF
>TRBV7-3
CASSLLAGVSYNEQFF
>TRBV4-3
CASSHRGRRQGYDGANVLTF
>TRBV7-9
CASSLYQGNNQPQHF
>TRBV9
CASSVGHQTGANTEAFF
>TRBV4-1
CASSHPGGAYEQYF
>TRBV15
CATSRIGQGNSGANVLTF
>TRBV6-5
CASSYSGQGLNTEAFF
>TRBV5-8
CASSARVVSGVTMTTYEQYF
>TRBV5-1
CASSPLGQVSGNTIYF
>TRBV6-5
CASSLDRENQPQHF
>TRBV5-1
CASSLGDRGPYGYTF
>TRBV6-2/TRBV6-3
CASSYSLASYEQYF
>TRBV27
CASSPSSYEQYF
>TRBV19
CAISRGRSTDTQYF
>TRBV5-6
CASSLQGTPDSGNTIYF
>TRBV7-9
CASSRTGELFF
>TRBV4-3
CASSSTPGSHEKLFF
>TRBV5-5
CASSPGQAYNQPQHF
>TRBV19
CASSIGHSYEQYF
>TRBV4-3
CASSEGDRVNTEAFF
>TRBV14
CASSQDRPGGDQPQHF
>TRBV7-2
CASSFTGNTEAFF
>TRBV2
CASSDEGIGNQPQHF
>TRBV28
CASSFSTRRGSEQYF